This T cell receptor beta chain was sequenced during a study of cytomegalovirus exposure and HLA in healthy donors. Study as a whole: Membership in the Caucasian-associated ancestry cluster was found for 65% to 85% of about 430 genotyped donors. Study observations and caveats: Several top significant clusters appeared, in a later analysis, to be linked to common viral pathogens.

The germline V gene encodes CDR1 SNHLY and CDR2 FYNNEI. Deletions cut 7 bases from V and 0 bases from J, with 11 bases between. The CDR3 spans 14 residues. Amplification used 60 Vbeta primers and 13 Jbeta primers. This table comes from immunoSEQ multiplex PCR, and its TCRdb copy is limited to in-frame clones, with some not included. The table records approximately 130,000 clones, approximately 78% of them present only once. A remark on this clone: Its specificity is not known.

This clonotype was sampled from a woman between 50 and 59 years old in good health and CMV-seropositive. The chain has TRBV2 and TRBJ2-3; a possible D gene is TRBD1 (5 bases). Input material: PBMCs. Here the CDR3 reads CASMETDSTDTQYF. In nucleotides, the CDR3 is TGTGCCAGCATGGAGACAGACAGCACAGATACGCAGTATTTT.